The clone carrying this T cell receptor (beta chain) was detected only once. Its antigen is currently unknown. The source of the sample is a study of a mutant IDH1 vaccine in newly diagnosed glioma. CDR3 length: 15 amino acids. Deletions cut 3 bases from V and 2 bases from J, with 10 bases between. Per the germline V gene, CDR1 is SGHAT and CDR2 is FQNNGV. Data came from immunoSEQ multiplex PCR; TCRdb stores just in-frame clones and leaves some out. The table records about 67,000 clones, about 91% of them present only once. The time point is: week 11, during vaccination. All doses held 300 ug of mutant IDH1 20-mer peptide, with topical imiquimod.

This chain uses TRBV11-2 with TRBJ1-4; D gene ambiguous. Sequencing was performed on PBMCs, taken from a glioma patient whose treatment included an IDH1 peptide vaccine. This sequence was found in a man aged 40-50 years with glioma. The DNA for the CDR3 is TGTGCCAGCAGCTTCCTGACAACGACTAATGAAAAACTGTTTTTT. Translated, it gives CASSFLTTTNEKLFF.